This T cell receptor (beta chain) was sequenced for a study of T-cell memory formation after mild COVID-19. Whole-study findings and limits: Clones that got smaller from day 15 to 85 had even CD4/CD8, while clones growing later tipped toward CD4+.

This clonotype was counted only a few times. Its antigen is undetermined. From the 5' RACE reads, TCRdb called clonotypes with MiXCR, one entry per CDR3 protein. This sample yields 450,000 to 650,000 distinct CDR3 sequences, of which roughly 22% are seen a single time; under 15% belongs to the top ten. Germline CDR1 SGHTA, CDR2 FQGNSA. V was pared by 1 base and J by 15 bases, with 19 bases between. The CDR3 is 14 residues long. This receptor was taken from an adult woman who had mild COVID-19 (a few samples of this study predate the infection). Cell type and time point are not known. The sample was PBMCs or a T cell subset sorted from them (not recorded which). The chain combines TRBV7-2 with TRBJ2-1, with TRBD2 as a possible D gene (6 bases). CDR3 sequence reads: CASSLGQRVLSMFF. The CDR3 DNA sequence: TGTGCCAGCAGCTTAGGACAGCGGGTGCTGAGCATGTTCTTC.